This is a list of T cell receptor beta chains from one sample in a study of blood T cell repertoires in COVID-19. The table came from immunoSEQ multiplex PCR; TCRdb's copy has only in-frame clones and leaves some out. The sample has around 210,000 clones, around nine tenths seen once. Sequencing input: peripheral blood. Source of these receptors: a man between 18 and 29 years old with active or convalescent COVID-19. CDR3s include the opening cysteine and the closing phenylalanine or tryptophan. The order of the fields is V gene, CDR3 length, clone size, D gene, J gene, CDR3 DNA, CDR3 protein. The D gene is left open where the match is weak. The size of a clone is reported for some rows only, either as once, few or many, or as a class for expanded clones.

v_gene: TRBV7-9
len: 19
abundance: -
d_gene: TRBD2
j_gene: TRBJ2-1
CDR3nt: TGTGCCAGCAGCTTAGCTATGGGGATACTAGCGGTATCCTACAATGAGCAGTTCTTC
CDR3aa: CASSLAMGILAVSYNEQFF

v_gene: TRBV28
len: 15
abundance: -
d_gene: -
j_gene: TRBJ1-6
CDR3nt: TGTGCCAGCAATCCACAGGAGCGCTATAATTCACCCCTCCACTTT
CDR3aa: CASNPQERYNSPLHF

v_gene: TRBV3-1/TRBV3-2
len: 18
abundance: -
d_gene: TRBD2
j_gene: TRBJ2-4
CDR3nt: TGTGCCAGCAGCCAAGATGGCGGGAGGGCCCCGGGCAAAAACATTCAGTACTTC
CDR3aa: CASSQDGGRAPGKNIQYF

v_gene: TRBV9
len: 16
abundance: -
d_gene: TRBD2
j_gene: TRBJ2-7
CDR3nt: TGTGCCAGCAGCGAAACGGGACTAGCGGGAGATAGCGAGCAGTACTTC
CDR3aa: CASSETGLAGDSEQYF

v_gene: TRBV9
len: 16
abundance: -
d_gene: -
j_gene: TRBJ2-7
CDR3nt: TGTGCCAGCAGCGTACGCCTACAGGGTTCGGGGAACGAGCAGTACTTC
CDR3aa: CASSVRLQGSGNEQYF

v_gene: TRBV27
len: 15
abundance: -
d_gene: -
j_gene: TRBJ2-5
CDR3nt: TGTGCCAGCAGTTTGGGCCCCACAGGGAGAGAGACCCAGTACTTC
CDR3aa: CASSLGPTGRETQYF

v_gene: TRBV2
len: 14
abundance: -
d_gene: TRBD1
j_gene: TRBJ2-5
CDR3nt: TGTGCCAGCAGCGGACAGGGTGTGTTGAAGACCCAGTACTTC
CDR3aa: CASSGQGVLKTQYF

v_gene: TRBV18
len: 13
abundance: -
d_gene: -
j_gene: TRBJ1-2
CDR3nt: TGTGCCAGCTCACCTGAGGGGGACACGACTTGGACCTTC
CDR3aa: CASSPEGDTTWTF

v_gene: TRBV7-8
len: 15
abundance: -
d_gene: TRBD2
j_gene: TRBJ2-7
CDR3nt: TGTGCCAGCAGCCGTCAGACTAGCCCGGCCTACGAGCAGTACTTC
CDR3aa: CASSRQTSPAYEQYF

v_gene: TRBV7-2
len: 16
abundance: -
d_gene: -
j_gene: TRBJ1-1
CDR3nt: TGTGCCAGCAGCTTTCCCGCCGTAGGGGTGAACACTGAAGCTTTCTTT
CDR3aa: CASSFPAVGVNTEAFF

v_gene: TRBV28
len: 15
abundance: -
d_gene: TRBD1
j_gene: TRBJ1-5
CDR3nt: TGTGCCAGCAGGTACAGGGGGCTTAGCAATCAGCCCCAGCATTTT
CDR3aa: CASRYRGLSNQPQHF

v_gene: TRBV29-1
len: 14
abundance: -
d_gene: -
j_gene: TRBJ1-5
CDR3nt: TGCAGCGTTGGAGGCAGCAATAGCAATCAGCCCCAGCATTTT
CDR3aa: CSVGGSNSNQPQHF

v_gene: TRBV3-1/TRBV3-2
len: 15
abundance: few
d_gene: -
j_gene: TRBJ2-7
CDR3nt: TGTGCCAGCAGCCAAGGGCTCGGGAGTGTAGACGAGCAGTACTTC
CDR3aa: CASSQGLGSVDEQYF

v_gene: TRBV28
len: 13
abundance: -
d_gene: -
j_gene: TRBJ2-7
CDR3nt: TGTGCCAGCAGTCCCCCTCGGGATGACGAGCAGTACTTC
CDR3aa: CASSPPRDDEQYF

v_gene: TRBV19
len: 14
abundance: -
d_gene: TRBD1
j_gene: TRBJ2-7
CDR3nt: TGTGCCAGTAGTATCCAGGGGGTCGTGAACGAGCAGTACTTC
CDR3aa: CASSIQGVVNEQYF

v_gene: TRBV27
len: 13
abundance: many
d_gene: -
j_gene: TRBJ1-2
CDR3nt: TGTGCCAGCAGTTGGGAGGGGAACTATGGCTACACCTTC
CDR3aa: CASSWEGNYGYTF

v_gene: TRBV28
len: 12
abundance: -
d_gene: -
j_gene: TRBJ2-7
CDR3nt: TGTGCCAGCACCTGGGCAGGAGGGAAGCAGTACTTC
CDR3aa: CASTWAGGKQYF

v_gene: TRBV6-6
len: 13
abundance: -
d_gene: -
j_gene: TRBJ1-2
CDR3nt: TGTGCCAGCAGAACGACGGACTCCTATGGCTACACCTTC
CDR3aa: CASRTTDSYGYTF

v_gene: TRBV18
len: 21
abundance: -
d_gene: -
j_gene: TRBJ2-4
CDR3nt: TGTGCCAGCTCATCCTCTAGCTCGTTAGGGAAGGCCTCTTTAGCCAAAAACATTCAGTACTTC
CDR3aa: CASSSSSSLGKASLAKNIQYF

v_gene: TRBV7-2
len: 15
abundance: -
d_gene: -
j_gene: TRBJ2-7
CDR3nt: TGTGCCAGCAGCTTAGGCGCCCTGTCCCACTACGAGCAGTACTTC
CDR3aa: CASSLGALSHYEQYF

v_gene: TRBV10-2
len: 16
abundance: -
d_gene: TRBD1
j_gene: TRBJ1-2
CDR3nt: TGCGCCAGCAGTCAACCAGTCGGGACAGGGGATTTTGGCTACACCTTC
CDR3aa: CASSQPVGTGDFGYTF